This T cell receptor (beta chain) derives from a study of blood T cell repertoires in COVID-19. About the research overall: From T cells, B-cell-depleted T cells, or PBMCs came the material, which was cDNA or gDNA.

The table lists this clone with a count of one. This CDR3 is 16 amino acids long. Germline loops: CDR1 SNHLY, CDR2 FYNNEI. V was clipped by 7 bases and J by 5 bases; unmatched bases: 11. The data were produced by immunoSEQ multiplex PCR, yet TCRdb's version contains in-frame clones alone and is incomplete. The sample consists of about 80,000 clones, roughly 85% of them appearing once. The gene calls are TRBV2 and TRBJ2-2; 9 nucleotides line up with TRBD2. This clonotype originated in a man between 50 and 59 years old with COVID-19, enrolled during active disease. Material for sequencing was peripheral blood. The CDR3 is CASKPFGGRGTGELFF. Written as DNA, the CDR3 is TGTGCCAGCAAACCTTTCGGCGGGAGGGGGACCGGGGAGCTGTTTTTT.